The 8 T cell receptor beta chains in this list originate from one sample, sequenced in a study of shared clonotypes between healthy human individuals. Sequenced by immunoSEQ multiplex PCR; TCRdb stores in-frame clones only, minus some. The sample lists some 1,100,000 clones, around 78% occurring once. Sequenced sample: memory CD4+ T cells from PBMCs. Subset reported: CD45RA-negative fraction. Source of these receptors: a young man in good health. Some clones in this sample may be carry-over from other donors' samples.

The gene calls are TRBV7-2 and TRBJ2-7, with D tentatively TRBD1 (5 bases). Trimming left V 2 bases short and J 6 bases short, with 14 bases between. The CDR3 sequence is 14 residues long. Germline V gene lookup returns CDR1 SGHTA and CDR2 FQGNSA. CDR3 nucleotides: TGTGCCAGCAGCTTAACAGGTCTCTCTTCCGAGCAGTACTTC. Protein: CASSLTGLSSEQYF.

The CDR3 sequence: CSVGGGRFDSYEQYF. For the CDR3, the DNA is TGCAGCGTTGGAGGTGGGAGGTTTGATAGTTACGAGCAGTACTTC. The J gene is TRBJ2-7, the V gene TRBV29-1; perhaps TRBD2 as D (6 bases). In germline, CDR1 is SQVTM, CDR2 ANQGSEA. The CDR3 covers 15 residues. Trimming took 4 bases from V and 4 from J, leaving 20 bases between them.

This clone appeared a few times. This chain's CDR3 is CASSRLGQINYEQYF. The DNA for the CDR3 is TGTGCCAGCAGCCGATTGGGACAGATAAACTACGAGCAGTACTTC. The chain couples TRBV28 to TRBJ2-7; 7 positions agree with TRBD1. CDR1 and CDR2 (germline): MDHEN, SYDVKM. V shed 6 bases, J shed 3 bases, and the junction held 11 bases outside the gene matches. This CDR3 contains 15 residues.

V is TRBV6-4 and J is TRBJ2-1, with TRBD2 matching 10 bases. This CDR3 is 16 amino acids long. The V gene's germline CDR1 is MRHNA and CDR2 SNTAGT. V was pared by 6 bases and J by 7 bases, with 12 bases of the junction left unmatched. The CDR3 sequence: CASRGIGSSGRNEQFF. The CDR3 nucleotides read TGTGCCAGCAGGGGGATAGGGAGTAGCGGGAGGAATGAGCAGTTCTTC.

This chain uses TRBV27 with TRBJ1-4; D is ambiguous. V was cut by 4 bases and J by 4 bases, with 10 bases left in between. Per the germline V gene, CDR1 is MNHEY and CDR2 is SMNVEV (reference sequence). There are 14 residues in the CDR3. The CDR3 here is CASSSYNSNEKLFF. DNA of the CDR3: TGTGCCAGCAGTTCTTACAACAGTAATGAAAAACTGTTTTTT.

The V call is TRBV28, the J call TRBJ2-7; D is ambiguous. V was cut by 8 bases and J by 2 bases, with 16 bases left in between. The CDR3 is 14 residues long. Germline V lookup: CDR1 MDHEN, CDR2 SYDVKM. The CDR3 region is CASGRPDGTYEQYF. DNA for the CDR3: TGTGCCAGCGGACGACCAGACGGAACCTACGAGCAGTACTTC.

The genes are TRBV7-3 and TRBJ2-2, with TRBD2 matching 8 bases. The CDR3 length is 13 residues. The germline CDR1 and CDR2 sequences are SGHTA and FQGTGA. After removal of 4 bases from V and 5 bases from J, the junction contained 0 bases not matched to a gene. CDR3 sequence reads: CASSSGGTGELFF. Here the CDR3 DNA reads TGTGCCAGCAGCTCGGGAGGGACCGGGGAGCTGTTTTTT.

This chain links TRBV4-3 with TRBJ2-1, with D perhaps matching TRBD1 (6 bases). Germline loops: CDR1 LGHNA, CDR2 YSLEER. The CDR3 runs to 17 residues. Trimming took 0 bases from V and 3 from J, leaving 15 bases between them. CDR3: CASSQDLGRGIYNEQFF. The CDR3 region has the DNA TGCGCCAGCAGCCAAGATTTGGGTAGGGGGATCTACAATGAGCAGTTCTTC.